The sequence of this T cell receptor beta chain was determined in a study of blood T cells in healthy people across ages. Aged about 6 to 95, donors were systemically healthy Caucasians from Russia. It was about 10 milliliters of peripheral blood that were drawn from each donor. Samples had at least 6.5 million PBMCs isolated from them. Notes on the study in general: Naive T cell percentage by flow cytometry tracked strongly with beta diversity.

The use of a sample-barcoded 5' primer and a J-beta primer mix characterized a second PCR of roughly 6 to 11 cycles. TCRdb reanalysed the 5' RACE reads using MiXCR and keeps one entry per CDR3 protein. This table has some 1.5 million distinct CDR3 sequences, 28% appearing once. There are 11 residues in the CDR3. Germline V gene data show CDR1 as SNHLY and CDR2 as FYNNEI. Trimming removed 8 bases at V and 7 bases at J, with 12 bases between. This clonotype was seen repeatedly, ten times or more. Its antigen is as yet unknown. Sequencing was carried out using blood. J is TRBJ2-7 and V is TRBV2; D gene ambiguous. The receptor was isolated from a woman aged 30 to 39 in good health. The CDR3 bases are TGTGCCAGCCGAAGCCTCGGGGAGCAGTACTTC. Encoded protein: CASRSLGEQYF.